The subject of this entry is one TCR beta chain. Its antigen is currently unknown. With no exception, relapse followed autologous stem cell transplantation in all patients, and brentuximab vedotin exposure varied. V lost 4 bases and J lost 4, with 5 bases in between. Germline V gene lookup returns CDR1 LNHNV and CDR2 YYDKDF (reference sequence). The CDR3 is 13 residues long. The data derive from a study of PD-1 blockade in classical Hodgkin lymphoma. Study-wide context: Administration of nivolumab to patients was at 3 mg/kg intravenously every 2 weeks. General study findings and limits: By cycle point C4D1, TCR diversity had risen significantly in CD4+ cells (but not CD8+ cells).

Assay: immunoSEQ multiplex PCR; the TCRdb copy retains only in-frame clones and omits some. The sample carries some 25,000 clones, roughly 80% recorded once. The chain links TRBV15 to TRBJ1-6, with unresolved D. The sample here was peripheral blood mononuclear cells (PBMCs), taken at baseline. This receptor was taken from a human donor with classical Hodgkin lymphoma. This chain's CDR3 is CATSIVYNSPLHF. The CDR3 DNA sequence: TGTGCCACCAGCATCGTGTATAATTCACCCCTCCACTTT.